This T cell receptor (beta chain) was documented in a study of T cell responses to AZD1222 COVID-19 vaccine. Germline values: CDR1 MGHRA, CDR2 YSYEKL. This CDR3 has 15 residues. The V end was cut by 1 base, the J end by 12 bases, with 21 bases between. For this clone: The target antigen is unknown.

Overall study findings and caveats: Of the AZD1222 recipients, only 5 or 6 were seropositive at baseline. No day 14 peak samples; only post-peak repertoires were characterized.

TCRdb keeps only in-frame clones here, not all; method: immunoSEQ multiplex PCR. The sample comprises approximately 140,000 clones, approximately 94% of which are singletons, and 1.3% rests with the top ten. The rearrangement links TRBV4-1 to TRBJ1-1; no firm D call. Source: peripheral blood, taken on day 0 of AZD1222 vaccination. The TCR was taken from an adult in good health. The CDR3 nucleotides read TGCGCCAGCAGCCAAGCCCTTGGGAGGGTACGGCAAACTTTCTTT. Translated: CASSQALGRVRQTFF.